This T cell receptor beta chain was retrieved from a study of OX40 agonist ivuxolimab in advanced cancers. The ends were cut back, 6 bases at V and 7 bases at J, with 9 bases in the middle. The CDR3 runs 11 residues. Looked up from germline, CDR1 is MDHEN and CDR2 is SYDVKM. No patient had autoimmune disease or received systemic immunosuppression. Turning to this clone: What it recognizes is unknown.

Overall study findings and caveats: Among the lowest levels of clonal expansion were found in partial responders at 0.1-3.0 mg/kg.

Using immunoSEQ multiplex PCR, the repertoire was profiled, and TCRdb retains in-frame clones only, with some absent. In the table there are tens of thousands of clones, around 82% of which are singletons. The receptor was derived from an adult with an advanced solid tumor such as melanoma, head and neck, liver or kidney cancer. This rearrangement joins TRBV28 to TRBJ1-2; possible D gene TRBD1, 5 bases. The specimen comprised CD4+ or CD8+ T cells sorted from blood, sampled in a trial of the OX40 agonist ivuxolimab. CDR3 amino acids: CASRWGGGYTF. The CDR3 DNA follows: TGTGCCAGCAGATGGGGGGGTGGCTACACCTTC.